The next 7 T cell receptor beta chains were all read from a single sample in a study of T cells in Graves' hyperthyroidism and ophthalmopathy. There were TCR beta CDR3 regions amplified from RNA transcripts. Primed by the HTBI set, a first-round RT-PCR was run on the TCR CDR3. TCRdb independently ran MiXCR on the multiplex PCR reads; one entry per CDR3 protein. The sample lists fewer than 450,000 distinct CDR3 sequences, roughly 15% occurring once. Material for sequencing was blood. These TCRs come from a woman in her thirties with Graves' hyperthyroidism that later progressed to Graves' ophthalmopathy.

The chain uses TRBV18 and TRBJ1-2; 7 bases line up with TRBD1. Trimming cost V 3 bases and J 3 bases; bases outside gene matches: 10. Per the germline V gene, CDR1 is KGHSH and CDR2 is LQKENI. The CDR3 contains 16 residues. DNA for the CDR3: TGTGCCAGCTCACCGTGGCGGGACAGCATAGACTATGGCTACACCTTC. Translation gives CASSPWRDSIDYGYTF.

This clonotype showed up many times. V is TRBV6-2 or TRBV6-3 and J is TRBJ1-2, with D hard to call. Germline V gives CDR1 MNHEY, CDR2 SVGEGT. V gave up 6 bases and J gave up 7 bases, with 18 bases separating them. The CDR3 totals 14 residues. As DNA, the CDR3 is TGTGCCAGCAGCGCGCTTGCGGGGAAAGGTGGCTACACCTTC. Residues: CASSALAGKGGYTF.

There are a few counts of this clonotype. The chain recombines TRBV6-5 with TRBJ2-1; 9 nucleotides agree with TRBD1. Germline V gives CDR1 MNHEY, CDR2 SVGAGI. Trimming cost V 0 bases and J 3 bases; bases outside gene matches: 3. This CDR3 has 16 residues. The CDR3 nucleotides read TGTGCCAGCAGTTACTCGAGACAGGGGGTCTACAATGAGCAGTTCTTC. Translation: CASSYSRQGVYNEQFF.

This clonotype occurred many times. The rearrangement joins TRBV27 to TRBJ1-6; D might be TRBD1 (6 bases). Trimming took 7 bases from V and 7 from J, leaving 11 bases between them. This CDR3 spans 13 amino acids. Germline V gives CDR1 MNHEY, CDR2 SMNVEV (reference sequence). The DNA for the CDR3 is TGTGCCAGCAACCCAGGGGTCAATTCACCCCTCCACTTT. This gives the protein CASNPGVNSPLHF.

This clonotype came up many times. The chain links TRBV7-9 to TRBJ1-4; D might be TRBD1 (5 bases). V was clipped by 4 bases and J by 9 bases, with 18 bases between them. Germline CDR1 SEHNR, CDR2 FQNEAQ (reference sequence). The CDR3 is made up of 15 amino acids. CDR3 loop: CASSSWDLANQKLFF. In DNA form, the CDR3 reads TGTGCCAGCAGCTCCTGGGACCTCGCAAACCAAAAACTGTTTTTT.

This clonotype has at least ten counts. The chain joins TRBV24-1 to TRBJ2-1; D is perhaps TRBD2 (5 bases). Germline CDR1 and CDR2: KGHDR and SFDVKD. Trimming pared 3 bases from V and 5 bases from J, leaving 10 bases between. The CDR3 is 14 amino acids. The CDR3 sequence: CATSDADGNNEQFF. CDR3 coding DNA: TGTGCCACCAGTGATGCCGACGGGAACAATGAGCAGTTCTTC.

This clonotype was seen ten or more times. CDR3 sequence: CASRQNRVIFYPEQFF. The CDR3 DNA sequence: TGTGCCAGCAGGCAAAACAGGGTCATCTTCTACCCTGAGCAGTTCTTC. This chain connects TRBV12-3 or TRBV12-4 to TRBJ2-1, with D tentatively TRBD1 (6 bases). Trimming removed 6 bases from V and 9 bases from J, with 24 bases in between. The CDR3 is 16 amino acids.